These T cell receptor beta chains were read from a single sample in a study of cytomegalovirus exposure and HLA in healthy donors. The assay was immunoSEQ multiplex PCR, and TCRdb's table has in-frame clones only and misses some. The top ten clones hold 1.2% of a sample with under 200,000 clones, 81% of them seen once. The sample was PBMCs. The source is a woman aged 30 to 39 in good health and CMV-seronegative. Each CDR3 is given with its conserved first and last residue. A D gene is named only where the DNA matches it firmly. Some rows have no size entry. The others give once, few or many, or a class for an expanded clone.

j_gene	d_gene	abundance	v_gene	CDR3nt	CDR3aa
TRBJ2-3	-	many	TRBV28	TGTGCCATCCAGAGGTACCCAGATACGCAGTATTTT	CAIQRYPDTQYF
TRBJ1-3	TRBD1	-	TRBV19	TGTGCCAGTAGTCCGACAGGGTTTAGGGACACCATATATTTT	CASSPTGFRDTIYF
TRBJ2-1	TRBD1	-	TRBV28	TGTGCCAGCAGTCCGGACAGGGGAGCCTACAATGAGCAGTTCTTC	CASSPDRGAYNEQFF
TRBJ2-3	TRBD2	-	TRBV14	TGTGCCAGCAGCCAAGAGAGACTAGCGGGAGTAACAGATACGCAGTATTTT	CASSQERLAGVTDTQYF
TRBJ1-2	TRBD1	-	TRBV28	TGTGCCAGCGCCCTAGCTGGGACAGGGGGGGTTAACTATGGCTACACCTTC	CASALAGTGGVNYGYTF
TRBJ2-5	-	-	TRBV30	TGTGCCTGGAGCGTGGGAGCCCAAGAGACCCAGTACTTC	CAWSVGAQETQYF
TRBJ1-2	-	-	TRBV5-1	TGCGCCAGCAGCTCAGACGGGTTCTATGGCTACACCTTC	CASSSDGFYGYTF
TRBJ2-7	-	-	TRBV7-8	TGTGCCAGCAGCTCCGGACTGGGCGAGCAGTACTTC	CASSSGLGEQYF
TRBJ2-3	-	-	TRBV7-2	TGTGCCAGCAGCTTAGCGGCGGGGATAGCAGATACGCAGTATTTT	CASSLAAGIADTQYF
TRBJ2-7	-	-	TRBV2	TGTGCCAGCAGCCCAAGCGGGACAGGCTTATACGAGCAGTACTTC	CASSPSGTGLYEQYF
TRBJ2-3	TRBD2	-	TRBV4-2	TGTGCCAGCAGCCGACTAGCGGGGACTAGCACAGATACGCAGTATTTT	CASSRLAGTSTDTQYF
TRBJ1-1	TRBD1	-	TRBV20-1	TGCAGTGCTGCCCCGACAGGGGAGGCTTTCTTT	CSAAPTGEAFF
TRBJ2-7	TRBD2	-	TRBV19	TGTGCCAGTACGAGGGCGGGAGGGCCTTACGAGCAGTACTTC	CASTRAGGPYEQYF
TRBJ1-1	TRBD1	-	TRBV5-1	TGCGCCAGCAGCACAGGGGGCGCGAGGGAAACTGAAGCTTTCTTT	CASSTGGARETEAFF
TRBJ2-2	-	-	TRBV11-2	TGTGCCAGCAGCTACTGGCAGGTCGCGAACACCGGGGAGCTGTTTTTT	CASSYWQVANTGELFF
TRBJ1-5	-	-	TRBV6-5	TGTGCCAGCAGTTACTCGGCAGGGAGCAATCAGCCCCAGCATTTT	CASSYSAGSNQPQHF
TRBJ1-1	-	-	TRBV5-1	TGCGCCAGCAGCTTGGCCGGGTCGGGCACTGAAGCTTTCTTT	CASSLAGSGTEAFF
TRBJ2-3	-	-	TRBV18	TGTGCCAGCTCACCACCCGGGGTTGTGGGCACAGATACGCAGTATTTT	CASSPPGVVGTDTQYF
TRBJ1-2	TRBD1	-	TRBV6-6	TGTGCCAGCAGTGGCACAGGGGACTATGGCTACACCTTC	CASSGTGDYGYTF
TRBJ1-2	TRBD1	-	TRBV6-5	TGTGCCAGCAGTTCTCCAGGGGGCGCAGAATATGGCTACACCTTC	CASSSPGGAEYGYTF